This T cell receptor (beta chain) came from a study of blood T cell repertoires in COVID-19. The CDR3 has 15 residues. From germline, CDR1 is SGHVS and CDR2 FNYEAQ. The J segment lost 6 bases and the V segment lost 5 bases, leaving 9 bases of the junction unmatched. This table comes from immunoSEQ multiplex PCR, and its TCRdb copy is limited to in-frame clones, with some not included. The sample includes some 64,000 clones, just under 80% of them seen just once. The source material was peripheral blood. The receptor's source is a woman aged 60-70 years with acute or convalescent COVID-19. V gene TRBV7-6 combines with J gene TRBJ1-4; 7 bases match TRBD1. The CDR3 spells CASSVGRGQHEKLFF. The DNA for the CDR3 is TGTGCCAGCAGCGTAGGGAGGGGGCAACATGAAAAACTGTTTTTT.